Given below is one TCR beta chain in context. Its specificity is unknown. CDR3 length equals 13 residues. The germline gives CDR1 SNHLY, CDR2 FYNNEI. V shed 4 bases and J shed 4 bases, with 10 bases lying between them. The PCR contained 60 Vbeta and 13 Jbeta primers. The protocol was immunoSEQ multiplex PCR, while the TCRdb copy is restricted to in-frame clones and leaves out a portion. Of about 100,000 clones in the sample, more than 75% were seen once. The sample originates from a study of cytomegalovirus exposure and HLA in healthy donors. For the study at large: There were tens of millions of unique TCRs (from HLA-typed donors) in an early data release.

The study, taken as a whole, reports: In an earlier analysis, most TCR beta V segments were productive about 87% or about 30% of the time. Immune exposure information available was restricted to CMV serostatus.

The sequencing input was PBMCs. The V call is TRBV2, the J call TRBJ1-1; D possibly corresponds to TRBD1 (6 bases). The receptor was isolated from a woman in her 50s in good health and CMV-seropositive. The CDR3 sequence is CASSGAGVTEAFF. The CDR3 DNA reads TGTGCCAGCAGTGGGGCAGGGGTCACTGAAGCTTTCTTT.